This TCR beta chain appears in the sequencing data of a study of T cells after yellow fever vaccination. Findings of the study overall: There was a possibility that FACS-sorted repertoires contained abundant clonotypes contaminating from the bulk population. Subsequent booster samples again held most clones from primary vaccination (less than 98% CD4, approximately 85% CD8). By day 5 rather than day 15, the secondary response had peaked, though it was weaker.

Points on this clonotype: What it recognizes is unknown.

For TCR, cDNA came from 5'RACE template switching, which added a universal primer site and UMIs. TCRdb fed the 5' RACE reads into MiXCR, producing one record per CDR3 protein. There are approximately 550,000 distinct CDR3 sequences in the sample; roughly 19% occur only once, and 14% lies in the top ten. The CDR3 runs to 14 residues. Trimming took 2 bases from V and 6 from J; bases not matched to a gene: 3. Germline V CDR1 and CDR2: LNHDA, SQIVND (reference sequence). This receptor was taken from a young man who received the YFV17D yellow fever vaccine. The chain has TRBV19 and TRBJ2-3, with TRBD1 identical over 9 bases. The starting material was PBMCs, obtained 15 days after the yellow fever booster vaccination. CDR3 bases: TGTGCCAGTAGTATAATCGGGACAGGGGATACGCAGTATTTT. This sequence encodes CASSIIGTGDTQYF.